The clone carrying this TCR beta chain was detected many times. No antigen is known for it. This sample was taken from a study of T cells after posttransplantation cyclophosphamide. Findings of the study overall: Later post-transplant blood repertoires were often dominated by donor CD8+ memory clones. TRB overlap between skin or GI tissue T cells and blood was limited.

The data were produced by immunoSEQ multiplex PCR, yet TCRdb's version contains in-frame clones alone and is incomplete. This record lists 40,000 or so clones, none seen once only, and the top ten clones contain about 6.4%. The V gene's germline CDR1 is SNHLY and CDR2 FYNNEI. The CDR3 totals 15 residues. The V end was cut by 7 bases, the J end by 0 bases, with 15 bases between. The rearrangement uses TRBV2 and TRBJ1-1, with D unresolved. The receptor comes from a man under 40 in good health and a related stem cell transplant donor. Sequencing was carried out using PBMCs. The chain's CDR3 is CASNGVGVLNTEAFF. The CDR3 DNA reads as TGTGCCAGCAACGGGGTTGGGGTTTTGAACACTGAAGCTTTCTTT. The full variable domain, completed using reference TRBV2 and TRBJ1-1, is EPEVTQTPSHQVTQMGQEVILRCVPISNHLYFYWYRQILGQKVEFLVSFYNNEISEKSEIFDDQFSVERPDGSNFTLKIRSTKLEDSAMYFCASNGVGVLNTEAFFGQGTRLTVV.